This T cell receptor (beta chain) was sequenced during a study of blood T cell repertoires in COVID-19. Study in general: From T cells, B-cell-depleted T cells, or PBMCs came the material, which was cDNA or gDNA.

The protocol was immunoSEQ multiplex PCR, while the TCRdb copy is restricted to in-frame clones and leaves out a portion. The sample contains under 200,000 clones, less than 85% of which appear only once. The CDR3 is 14 amino acids. V was clipped by 3 bases and J by 9 bases, with 12 bases between them. Germline V gives CDR1 MNHEY, CDR2 SVGEGT. Individuals aged about 18 to 90 years were recruited from around 22 US areas. The chain employs TRBV6-2 or TRBV6-3 and TRBJ1-6; D remains unclear. The TCR sequence derives from a man aged 45-65 years who had recovered from COVID-19. Sequenced material: PBMCs or T cells enriched from blood (not recorded which). This chain's CDR3 is CASSYWGETSPLHF. The DNA for the CDR3 is TGTGCCAGCAGTTATTGGGGAGAGACTTCACCCCTCCACTTT.